This T cell receptor beta chain was captured in a study of blood T cell repertoires in COVID-19. This CDR3 has 16 amino acids. The junction had 7 bases not matched to a gene; V was cut back by 0 bases and J by 4 bases. CDR1 SGHDT and CDR2 YYEEEE come from the germline V gene. As processed by the authors: Reference gene primer amplification yielded estimated nucleated cell counts. Using immunoSEQ multiplex PCR, the repertoire was profiled, and TCRdb retains in-frame clones only, with some absent. D and trimming were read from the DNA, whereas the V and J calls and clone size are those reported in that table. The table lists around 100,000 clones, 60% to 80% of them singletons.

The chain combines TRBV5-6 with TRBJ1-2; TRBD1 matches at 9 bases. This receptor was identified in a man aged 60-69 years with active or convalescent COVID-19. The sample taken for sequencing was peripheral blood. CDR3 region: CASSLGGQGLGYGYTF. CDR3 in DNA: TGTGCCAGCAGCTTGGGTGGACAGGGGCTTGGCTATGGCTACACCTTC.